One sample yielded the 3 T cell receptor beta chains listed below, sequenced in a study of early T cells in non-severe SARS-CoV-2 infection listed by TCRdb under 2021. The library was produced with 5' RACE. The data were produced on a NextSeq 500. In TCRdb, the public reads were trimmed at Q25 with fastp and aligned with MiXCR, with productive beta chains retained. Duplicate CDR3 protein sequences are folded into a single record with the most common DNA and genes. This sample comprises around 30,000 distinct CDR3 sequences, about 4.9% of them detected only once. The ten largest clones capture 20% to 25% of the sample. Sequenced input: whole blood. The source is an adult who was a healthcare worker with PCR-confirmed SARS-CoV-2 infection or an uninfected control (not recorded which).

This clonotype was observed many times. The chain couples TRBV12-3 or TRBV12-4 to TRBJ2-7, with TRBD1 as a possible D gene (6 bases). The CDR3 runs 14 residues. Trimming removed 5 bases at V and 6 bases at J, with 17 bases between. CDR3 DNA: TGTGCCAGCAGTCTACAGGGTATCGATGGCGAGCAGTACTTC. Translating gives CASSLQGIDGEQYF.

The J gene is TRBJ2-1, the V gene TRBV24-1; 11 bases line up with TRBD2. From germline, CDR1 is KGHDR and CDR2 SFDVKD. The trim removed 5 bases at V and 4 bases at J, leaving 6 bases unmatched. The CDR3 contains 16 residues. CDR3 protein: CATSAPGTSGYNEQFF. The CDR3 region has the DNA TGTGCCACCAGTGCCCCAGGGACTAGCGGTTACAATGAGCAGTTCTTC.

Ten or more counts support this clonotype. The chain joins TRBV28 to TRBJ1-1; maybe TRBD1 (5 bases). The CDR3 is 14 residues long. Looked up from germline, CDR1 is MDHEN and CDR2 is SYDVKM. V dropped 3 bases and J dropped 1 base, with 9 bases sitting between them. This CDR3 is CASSFGAANTEAFF. Written as DNA, the CDR3 is TGTGCCAGCAGTTTTGGGGCAGCGAACACTGAAGCTTTCTTT.